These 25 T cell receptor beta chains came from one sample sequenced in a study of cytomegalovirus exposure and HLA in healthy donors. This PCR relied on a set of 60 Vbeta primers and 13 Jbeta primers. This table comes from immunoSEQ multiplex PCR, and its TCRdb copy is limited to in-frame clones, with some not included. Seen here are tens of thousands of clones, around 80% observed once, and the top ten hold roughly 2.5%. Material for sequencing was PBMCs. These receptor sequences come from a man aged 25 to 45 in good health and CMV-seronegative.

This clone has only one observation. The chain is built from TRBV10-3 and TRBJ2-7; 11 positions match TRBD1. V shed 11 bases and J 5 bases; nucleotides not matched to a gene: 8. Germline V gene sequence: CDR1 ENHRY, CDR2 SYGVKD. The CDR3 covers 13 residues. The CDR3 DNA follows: TGTGCCGTCTCGGGACAGGGGGTGGACGAGCAGTACTTC. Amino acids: CAVSGQGVDEQYF.

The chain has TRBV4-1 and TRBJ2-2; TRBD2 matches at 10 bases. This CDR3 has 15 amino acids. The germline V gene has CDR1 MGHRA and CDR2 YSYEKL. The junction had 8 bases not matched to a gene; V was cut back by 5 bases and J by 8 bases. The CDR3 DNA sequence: TGCGCCAGCAGCATAGCGGGGGGACCGACTGGGGAGCTGTTTTTT. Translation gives CASSIAGGPTGELFF.

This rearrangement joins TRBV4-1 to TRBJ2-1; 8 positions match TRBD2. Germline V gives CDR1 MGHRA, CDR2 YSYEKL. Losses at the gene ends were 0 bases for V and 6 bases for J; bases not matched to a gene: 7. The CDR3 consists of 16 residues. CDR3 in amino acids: CASSQEGAGVLNEQFF. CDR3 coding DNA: TGCGCCAGCAGCCAAGAAGGAGCGGGAGTCCTCAATGAGCAGTTCTTC.

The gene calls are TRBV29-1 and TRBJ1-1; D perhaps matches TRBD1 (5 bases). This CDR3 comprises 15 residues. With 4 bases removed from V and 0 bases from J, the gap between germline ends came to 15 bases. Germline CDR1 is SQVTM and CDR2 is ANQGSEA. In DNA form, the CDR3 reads TGCAGCGTTGGTATTGGGGCAAGTATGAACACTGAAGCTTTCTTT. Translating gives CSVGIGASMNTEAFF.

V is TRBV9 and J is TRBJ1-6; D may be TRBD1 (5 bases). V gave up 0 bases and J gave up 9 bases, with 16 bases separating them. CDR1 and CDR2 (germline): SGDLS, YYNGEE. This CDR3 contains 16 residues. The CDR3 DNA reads TGTGCCAGCAGCGTAGATGGCAGGTTCACAGGTTCACCCCTCCACTTT. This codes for CASSVDGRFTGSPLHF.

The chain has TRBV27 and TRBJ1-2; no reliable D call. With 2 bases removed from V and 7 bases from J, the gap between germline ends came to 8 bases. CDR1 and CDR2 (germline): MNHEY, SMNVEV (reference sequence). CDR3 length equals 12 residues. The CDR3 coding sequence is TGTGCCAGCAGTTTAGCGGGTCGTGGCTACACCTTC. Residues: CASSLAGRGYTF.

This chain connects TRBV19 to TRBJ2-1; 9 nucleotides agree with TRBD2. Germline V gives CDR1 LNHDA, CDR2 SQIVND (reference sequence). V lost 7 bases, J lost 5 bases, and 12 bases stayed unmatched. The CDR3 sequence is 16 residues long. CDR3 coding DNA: TGTGCCAGTAACGCGGCGGGGGGGCCTAGAAACAATGAGCAGTTCTTC. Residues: CASNAAGGPRNNEQFF.

The CDR3 reads CASSLSTLTTYGYTF. DNA for the CDR3: TGTGCCAGCAGTTTATCCACACTAACGACCTATGGCTACACCTTC. The V call is TRBV27, the J call TRBJ1-2; no clear D. The V end was cut by 0 bases, the J end by 4 bases, with 12 bases between. Germline values: CDR1 MNHEY, CDR2 SMNVEV (reference sequence). This CDR3 region has 15 residues.

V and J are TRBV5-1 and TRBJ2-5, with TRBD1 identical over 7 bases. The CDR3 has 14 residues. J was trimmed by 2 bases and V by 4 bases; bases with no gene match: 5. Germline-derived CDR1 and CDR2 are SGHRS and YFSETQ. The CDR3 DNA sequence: TGCGCCAGCAGCCTCGGACAGGATCAAGAGACCCAGTACTTC. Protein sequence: CASSLGQDQETQYF. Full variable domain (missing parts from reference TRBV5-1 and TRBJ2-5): KAGVTQTPRYLIKTRGQQVTLSCSPISGHRSVSWYQQTPGQGLQFLFEYFSETQRNKGNFPGRFSGRQFSNSRSEMNVSTLELGDSALYLCASSLGQDQETQYFGPGTRLLVL.

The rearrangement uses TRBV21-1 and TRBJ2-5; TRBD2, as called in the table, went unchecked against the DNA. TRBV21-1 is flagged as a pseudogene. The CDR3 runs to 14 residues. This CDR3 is CASSMAGGQETQYF. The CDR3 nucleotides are TGTGCCAGCAGCATGGCGGGGGGACAAGAGACCCAGTACTTC.

The CDR3 nucleotides are TGTGCCAGCAGTTCTCCCGGAGTGGTGGGTGAGACCCAGTACTTC. It codes for CASSSPGVVGETQYF. The chain recombines TRBV27 with TRBJ2-5, with unresolved D. Trimming cost V 4 bases and J 5 bases, with 17 bases left between them. Germline assignment: CDR1 MNHEY and CDR2 SMNVEV (reference sequence). This CDR3 comprises 15 residues.

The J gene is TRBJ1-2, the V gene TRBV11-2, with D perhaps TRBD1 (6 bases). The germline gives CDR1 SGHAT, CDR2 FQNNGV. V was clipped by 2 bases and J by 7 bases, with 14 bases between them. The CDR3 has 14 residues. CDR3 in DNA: TGTGCCAGCAGCTTACAAACGACAGGTGGTGGCTACACCTTC. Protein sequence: CASSLQTTGGGYTF.

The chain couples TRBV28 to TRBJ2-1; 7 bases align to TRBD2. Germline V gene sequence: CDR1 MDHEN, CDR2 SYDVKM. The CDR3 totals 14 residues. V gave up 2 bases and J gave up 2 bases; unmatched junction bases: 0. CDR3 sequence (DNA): TGTGCCAGCAGTTTAGGGGGGGCCTACAATGAGCAGTTCTTC. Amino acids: CASSLGGAYNEQFF.

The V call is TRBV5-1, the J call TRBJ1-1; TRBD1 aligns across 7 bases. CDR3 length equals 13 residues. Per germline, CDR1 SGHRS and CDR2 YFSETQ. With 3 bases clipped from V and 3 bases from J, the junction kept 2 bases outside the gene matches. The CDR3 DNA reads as TGCGCCAGCAGCTCCGACAGGGACACTGAAGCTTTCTTT. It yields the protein CASSSDRDTEAFF.

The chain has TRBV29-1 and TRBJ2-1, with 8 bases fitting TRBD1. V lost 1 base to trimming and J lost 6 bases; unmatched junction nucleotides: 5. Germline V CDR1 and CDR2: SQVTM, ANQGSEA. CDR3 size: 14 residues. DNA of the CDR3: TGCAGCGTTGAAGGGCAGGGGGCTTTCAATGAGCAGTTCTTC. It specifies CSVEGQGAFNEQFF.

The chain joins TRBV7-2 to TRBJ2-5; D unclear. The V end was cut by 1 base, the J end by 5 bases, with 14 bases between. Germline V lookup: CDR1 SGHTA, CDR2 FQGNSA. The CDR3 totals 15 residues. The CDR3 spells CASSLGGGAQETQYF. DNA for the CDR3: TGTGCCAGCAGCTTAGGAGGCGGCGCCCAGGAGACCCAGTACTTC.

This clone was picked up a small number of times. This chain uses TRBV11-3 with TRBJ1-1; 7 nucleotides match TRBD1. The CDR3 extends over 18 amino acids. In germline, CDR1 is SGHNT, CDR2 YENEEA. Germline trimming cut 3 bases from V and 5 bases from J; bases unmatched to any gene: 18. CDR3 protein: CASSFYPERTGARTEAFF. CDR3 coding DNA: TGTGCCAGCAGCTTTTATCCAGAGAGAACAGGGGCTCGGACTGAAGCTTTCTTT.

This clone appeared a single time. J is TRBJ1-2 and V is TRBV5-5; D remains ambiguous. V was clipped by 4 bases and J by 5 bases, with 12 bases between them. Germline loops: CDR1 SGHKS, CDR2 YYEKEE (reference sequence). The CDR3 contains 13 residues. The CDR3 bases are TGTGCCAGCAGCCCCCTTTATGAGTATGGCTACACCTTC. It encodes CASSPLYEYGYTF.

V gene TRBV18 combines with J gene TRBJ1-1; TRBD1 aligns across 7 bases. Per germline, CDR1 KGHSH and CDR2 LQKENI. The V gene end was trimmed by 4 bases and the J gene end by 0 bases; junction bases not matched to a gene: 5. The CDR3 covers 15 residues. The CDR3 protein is CASSLKGAMNTEAFF. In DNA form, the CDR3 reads TGTGCCAGCTCACTCAAGGGGGCCATGAACACTGAAGCTTTCTTT.

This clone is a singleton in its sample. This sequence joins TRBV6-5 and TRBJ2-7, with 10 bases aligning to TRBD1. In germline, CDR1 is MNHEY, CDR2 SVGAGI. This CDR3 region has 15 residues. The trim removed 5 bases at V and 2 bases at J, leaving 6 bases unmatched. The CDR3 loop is CASSTRTGGAYEQYF. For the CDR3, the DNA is TGTGCCAGCAGTACAAGGACAGGGGGAGCCTACGAGCAGTACTTC.

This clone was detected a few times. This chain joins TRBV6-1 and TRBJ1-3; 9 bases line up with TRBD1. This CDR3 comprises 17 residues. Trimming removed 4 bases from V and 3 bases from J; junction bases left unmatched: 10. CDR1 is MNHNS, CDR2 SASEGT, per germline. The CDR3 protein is CASSGTNGTGLGNTIYF. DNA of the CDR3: TGTGCCAGCAGTGGAACAAACGGGACAGGGCTTGGAAACACCATATATTTT.

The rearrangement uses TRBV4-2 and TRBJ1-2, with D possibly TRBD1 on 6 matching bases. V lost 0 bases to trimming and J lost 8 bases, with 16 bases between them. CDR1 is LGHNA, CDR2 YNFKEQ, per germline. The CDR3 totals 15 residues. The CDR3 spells CASSQETGETEGYTF. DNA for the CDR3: TGTGCCAGCAGCCAAGAGACAGGTGAAACCGAAGGCTACACCTTC.

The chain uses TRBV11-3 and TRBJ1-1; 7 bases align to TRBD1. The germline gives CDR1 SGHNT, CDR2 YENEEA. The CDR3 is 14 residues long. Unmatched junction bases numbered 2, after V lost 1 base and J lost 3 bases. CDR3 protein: CASSLGDRDTEAFF. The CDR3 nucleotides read TGTGCCAGCAGCTTAGGTGACAGGGACACTGAAGCTTTCTTT.

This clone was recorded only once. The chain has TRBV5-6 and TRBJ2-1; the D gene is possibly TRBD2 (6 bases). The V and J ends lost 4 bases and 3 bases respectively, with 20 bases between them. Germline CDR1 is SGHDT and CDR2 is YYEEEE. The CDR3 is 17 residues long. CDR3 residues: CASSPTGTLGIYNEQFF. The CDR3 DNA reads TGTGCCAGCAGCCCTACTGGGACTTTGGGGATCTACAATGAGCAGTTCTTC.

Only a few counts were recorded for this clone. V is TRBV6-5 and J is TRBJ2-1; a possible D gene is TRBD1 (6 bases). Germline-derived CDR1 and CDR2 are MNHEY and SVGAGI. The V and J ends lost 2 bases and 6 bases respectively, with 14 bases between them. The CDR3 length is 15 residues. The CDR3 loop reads CASSYNRDTSNEQFF. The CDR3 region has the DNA TGTGCCAGCAGTTACAACAGGGATACTTCCAATGAGCAGTTCTTC.